Below are 17 T cell receptor beta chains sequenced from a single sample in a study of blood T cell repertoires in COVID-19. TCRdb keeps only in-frame clones here, not all; method: immunoSEQ multiplex PCR. Of approximately 300,000 clones in the sample, around 84% were seen once. The sample comprised PBMCs or T cells enriched from blood (not recorded which). The source is a woman in her late teens or twenties who had recovered from COVID-19.

The J gene is TRBJ1-5, the V gene TRBV5-1; D uncertain. There are 14 residues in the CDR3. V was clipped by 0 bases and J by 7 bases, with 11 bases between them. Germline V CDR1 and CDR2: SGHRS, YFSETQ. In nucleotides, the CDR3 is TGCGCCAGCAGCTTGGATCGCGGGGAGCAGCCCCAGCATTTT. Translating gives CASSLDRGEQPQHF. Variable domain in full (rest from reference TRBV5-1 and TRBJ1-5): KAGVTQTPRYLIKTRGQQVTLSCSPISGHRSVSWYQQTPGQGLQFLFEYFSETQRNKGNFPGRFSGRQFSNSRSEMNVSTLELGDSALYLCASSLDRGEQPQHFGDGTRLSIL.

This clone occurred a few times. The chain is built from TRBV28 and TRBJ2-7, with D maybe TRBD1 (5 bases). V was trimmed by 3 bases and J by 3 bases, leaving 18 bases between them. Per the germline V gene, CDR1 is MDHEN and CDR2 is SYDVKM. The CDR3 runs to 16 residues. CDR3: CASSFFSEHRHYEQYF. The CDR3, as DNA: TGTGCCAGCAGTTTCTTCTCGGAGCACAGGCACTACGAGCAGTACTTC. Drawing the rest from reference TRBV28 and TRBJ2-7, the complete variable domain is DVKVTQSSRYLVKRTGEKVFLECVQDMDHENMFWYRQDPGLGLRLIYFSYDVKMKEKGDIPEGYSVSREKKERFSLILESASTNQTSMYLCASSFFSEHRHYEQYFGPGTRLTVT.

The rearrangement links TRBV7-8 to TRBJ2-7; TRBD2 aligns across 9 bases. V was clipped by 6 bases and J by 5 bases; unmatched bases: 5. Germline CDR1 and CDR2: SGHVS and FQNEAQ. The CDR3 has 13 residues. CDR3 protein: CASRGLAVHEQYF. The CDR3 coding sequence is TGTGCCAGCAGGGGACTAGCCGTCCACGAGCAGTACTTC.

This clone showed up just once. The V call is TRBV6-5, the J call TRBJ1-6, with a possible D match to TRBD1 (6 bases). Germline V gene data show CDR1 as MNHEY and CDR2 as SVGAGI. Deletions cut 9 bases from V and 7 bases from J, with 13 bases between. The CDR3 consists of 13 residues. The CDR3 here is CASAAGENSPLHF. The DNA for the CDR3 is TGTGCCAGTGCGGCAGGGGAGAATTCACCCCTCCACTTT.

The chain has TRBV7-2 and TRBJ1-2; 8 bases align to TRBD1. The germline CDR1 and CDR2 sequences are SGHTA and FQGNSA. Losses at the gene ends were 0 bases for V and 6 bases for J; bases not matched to a gene: 3. The CDR3 extends over 14 amino acids. DNA of the CDR3: TGTGCCAGCAGCTTAGCGACAGGGGATCATGGCTACACCTTC. Translated: CASSLATGDHGYTF.

The rearrangement links TRBV5-1 to TRBJ1-2; D not certain. The CDR3 totals 13 residues. The V gene lost 2 bases and the J gene lost 7 bases, with 12 bases spanning the gap. In germline, CDR1 is SGHRS, CDR2 YFSETQ. This CDR3 reads CASSFASESGYTF. DNA for the CDR3: TGCGCCAGCAGCTTCGCTTCCGAGAGTGGCTACACCTTC.

This clone has only one observation. The CDR3 here is CASSFYRGPSGYTF. CDR3 nucleotides: TGCGCCAGCAGCTTTTACAGGGGGCCGAGTGGCTACACCTTC. The chain links TRBV5-1 to TRBJ1-2; 9 bases map to TRBD1. The CDR3 has 14 residues. The trim removed 2 bases at V and 7 bases at J, leaving 6 bases unmatched. Germline V gene lookup returns CDR1 SGHRS and CDR2 YFSETQ.

The chain is built from TRBV14 and TRBJ1-4; TRBD1 is a possible D gene (5 bases). Germline CDR1 is SGHDN and CDR2 is FVKESK. Trimming shortened V by 4 bases and J by 3 bases, and 6 bases separated the two germline ends. This CDR3 comprises 13 residues. CDR3 in amino acids: CASSRGANEKLFF. In nucleotides, the CDR3 is TGTGCCAGCAGCCGGGGGGCTAATGAAAAACTGTTTTTT.

The chain employs TRBV7-3 and TRBJ2-5; 8 bases match TRBD2. CDR3 length equals 14 residues. Unmatched junction bases numbered 4, after V lost 4 bases and J lost 3 bases. Germline V CDR1 and CDR2: SGHTA, FQGTGA. Written as DNA, the CDR3 is TGTGCCAGCAGCTCAAGCGGGGGAGAAGAGACCCAGTACTTC. This codes for CASSSSGGEETQYF. Filled out from reference TRBV7-3 and TRBJ2-5, the complete variable domain reads GAGVSQTPSNKVTEKGKYVELRCDPISGHTALYWYRQSLGQGPEFLIYFQGTGAADDSGLPNDRFFAVRPEGSVSTLKIQRTERGDSAVYLCASSSSGGEETQYFGPGTRLLVL.

The chain recombines TRBV20-1 with TRBJ2-7; the D is unclear. V lost 2 bases and J lost 3, with 5 bases in between. This CDR3 contains 11 residues. Germline assignment: CDR1 DFQATT and CDR2 SNEGSKA (reference sequence). CDR3 DNA sequence: TGCAGTGCTAGAAACAACTACGAGCAGTACTTC. This translates into CSARNNYEQYF.

The chain couples TRBV5-1 to TRBJ1-2, with TRBD1 matching 9 bases. Germline V gene sequence: CDR1 SGHRS, CDR2 YFSETQ. Trimming removed 2 bases from V and 4 bases from J; junction bases left unmatched: 6. The CDR3 spans 15 residues. The CDR3 sequence: CASSFAGTGSYGYTF. The CDR3 DNA sequence: TGCGCCAGCAGCTTCGCCGGGACAGGGTCCTATGGCTACACCTTC.

This clone was observed a few times. The rearrangement uses TRBV30 and TRBJ1-2; TRBD1 matches 8 bases. V was clipped by 4 bases and J by 4 bases; unmatched bases: 2. The CDR3 runs 12 residues. CDR1 is GTSNPN and CDR2 is SVGIG in the germline V gene (reference sequence). In DNA, the CDR3 is TGTGCCTGGACAGGGACAGGCTATGGCTACACCTTC. Amino acid sequence: CAWTGTGYGYTF.

This clone was seen a single time. The chain combines TRBV5-4 with TRBJ1-1, with D possibly being TRBD1 (5 bases). The CDR3 totals 12 residues. Trimming took off 8 bases at V and 3 bases at J, with 11 bases between the two ends. Germline V gene sequence: CDR1 SGHNT, CDR2 YYREEE (reference sequence). This chain's CDR3 is CASPGGDTEAFF. In DNA form, the CDR3 reads TGTGCCAGTCCCGGGGGGGACACTGAAGCTTTCTTT.

This clone occurred once. V gene TRBV2 combines with J gene TRBJ1-2, with TRBD1 as a possible D gene (5 bases). The CDR3 spans 12 residues. V dropped 7 bases and J dropped 3 bases, with 9 bases sitting between them. Germline V gene lookup returns CDR1 SNHLY and CDR2 FYNNEI. The CDR3 bases are TGTGCCAGCATCGGAGGGGACTATGGCTACACCTTC. Translating it yields CASIGGDYGYTF.

To note about this clone: Other DNA sequences in the sample encode the same CDR3. The V and J genes are TRBV7-3 and TRBJ2-3; the D is unclear. The CDR3 covers 13 residues. Trimming removed 2 bases at V and 1 base at J, with 4 bases between. Germline V lookup: CDR1 SGHTA, CDR2 FQGTGA. For the CDR3, the DNA is TGTGCCAGCAGCTTATCAGGCACAGATACGCAGTATTTT. It encodes CASSLSGTDTQYF.

The chain has TRBV30 and TRBJ1-1, with D hard to call. The V gene lost 3 bases and the J gene lost 0 bases, with 8 bases spanning the gap. In germline, CDR1 is GTSNPN, CDR2 SVGIG (reference sequence). CDR3 size: 13 residues. The CDR3 region has the DNA TGTGCCTGGAGCAAGAGCCTGAACACTGAAGCTTTCTTT. Protein: CAWSKSLNTEAFF.

CDR3 amino acids: CASSLGGSRNQPQHF. As DNA, the CDR3 is TGTGCCAGCAGTTTGGGGGGTTCACGGAATCAGCCCCAGCATTTT. The chain uses TRBV28 and TRBJ1-5, with a weak D call TRBD1 (5 bases). The CDR3 has 15 amino acids. Trimming took off 3 bases at V and 4 bases at J, with 13 bases between the two ends. Germline V CDR1 and CDR2: MDHEN, SYDVKM.